Listed below are T cell receptor beta chains from one sample, sequenced in a study of cytomegalovirus exposure and HLA in healthy donors. Produced via immunoSEQ multiplex PCR; TCRdb's table is partial and in-frame only. Counted here are about 190,000 clones, 60% to 80% occurring once; the ten biggest clones make up 1.5% to 2%. Sample: PBMCs. The origin of the receptors is a woman aged 18 to 35 in good health and CMV-seronegative. CDR3s leave out the opening cysteine and the closing phenylalanine or tryptophan.

j_call | v_call | cdr3_aa
TRBJ1-1 | TRBV6-1 | ASSEGAPYEAF
TRBJ1-1 | TRBV7-9 | ASSPRQGARTEAF
TRBJ2-3 | TRBV7-8 | ASSLFYSADTQY
TRBJ2-7 | TRBV7-7 | ASSLGQGWEQY
TRBJ1-1 | TRBV5-4 | ASSLDRKNTEAF
TRBJ2-3 | TRBV28 | ASRRTGAPTTDTQY
TRBJ1-1 | TRBV29-1 | SVEMWSGAQATEAF
TRBJ2-1 | TRBV9 | ASSVGGRNEQF
TRBJ1-1 | TRBV19 | ASSLFRGARPTEAF
TRBJ2-2 | TRBV4-1 | ASSHQGAGTGELF
TRBJ1-5 | TRBV18 | ASSPAGQPQH
TRBJ1-6 | TRBV18 | ASSRGDFFSPLH
TRBJ1-3 | TRBV7-9 | ASSTIPTGGPGNTIY
TRBJ2-2 | TRBV5-6 | ASSLRLAGGPFGELF
TRBJ1-2 | TRBV7-2 | ASSFYRTENGYT
TRBJ2-3 | TRBV10-3 | AISGDRGGDTQY
TRBJ1-5 | TRBV28 | ASSRQLSNQPQH
TRBJ1-2 | TRBV2 | ASSEPGGSSGYT
TRBJ2-6 | TRBV4-2 | ASSQDRQGGSGANVLT
TRBJ1-1 | TRBV7-2 | ASSATTGNTEAF
TRBJ1-1 | TRBV19 | ASSVGQLNTEAF
TRBJ2-7 | TRBV15 | ATGGTYEQY
TRBJ1-2 | TRBV6-1 | ASTQKGAQGYT
TRBJ1-5 | TRBV2 | ASSDNRNQPQH